This T cell receptor beta chain came from a study of blood T cells in healthy people across ages. This clonotype has a handful of counts. The antigen remains unidentified. Primers used in a second PCR of about 7 to 12 cycles were a sample-barcoded 5' primer and a J-beta primer mix. A 12-random-nucleotide template-switch adaptor tagged each cDNA molecule. TCRdb reprocessed the 5' RACE reads with MiXCR, giving one entry per CDR3 protein. The profile shows about 1.6 million distinct CDR3 sequences, about 31% of them singletons. Individuals who donated were healthy Caucasians from Russia aged roughly 6 to 90. With 0 bases removed from V and 3 bases from J, the gap between germline ends came to 9 bases. Germline V gene data show CDR1 as LNHNV and CDR2 as YYDKDF (reference sequence). There are 15 residues in the CDR3. Study-wide findings and caveats: Naive T cell percentage showed a strong correlation with TCR beta diversity.

The origin of this receptor is a woman aged 25 to 45 in good health. Sample: blood. J is TRBJ1-5 and V is TRBV15; TRBD1 might be the D (6 bases). CDR3 bases: TGTGCCACCAGCAGAGAGGGGGGCGTCAATCAGCCCCAGCATTTT. It translates to CATSREGGVNQPQHF. Together with reference TRBV15 and TRBJ1-5, the CDR3 gives the full variable domain: DAMVIQNPRYQVTQFGKPVTLSCSQTLNHNVMYWYQQKSSQAPKLLFHYYDKDFNNEADTPDNFQSRRPNTSFCFLDIRSPGLGDTAMYLCATSREGGVNQPQHFGDGTRLSIL.